One sample yielded the 5 T cell receptor beta chains listed below, sequenced in a study of blood T cells in healthy people across ages. Sample-barcoded 5' priming and a J-beta primer mix drove a second PCR of 7 to 11 cycles. In TCRdb, the 5' RACE reads were re-called with MiXCR into one record per CDR3 protein. The top ten hold over 7% of the sample, which has around 1,500,000 distinct CDR3 sequences, 28% seen once. The sample consisted of blood. These receptors originate from a woman in her twenties or thirties in good health.

The sample holds many counts of this clonotype. The V and J genes are TRBV4-3 and TRBJ1-2, with a weak D call TRBD1 (5 bases). There are 14 residues in the CDR3. Trimming took off 1 base at V and 4 bases at J, with 10 bases between the two ends. The germline V gene encodes CDR1 LGHNA and CDR2 YSLEER. The CDR3 reads CASSQVRQSYGYTF. CDR3 bases: TGCGCCAGCAGCCAAGTAAGACAGAGCTATGGCTACACCTTC.

The V call is TRBV10-1, the J call TRBJ2-7, with D perhaps matching TRBD1 (6 bases). Germline CDR1 WNHNN, CDR2 SYGVQD (reference sequence). Trimming shortened V by 4 bases and J by 5 bases, and 15 bases separated the two germline ends. This CDR3 has 14 amino acids. The CDR3 bases are TGCGCCAGCAGTGCCCGGCAGGGGAACAACGAGCAGTACTTC. Translating gives CASSARQGNNEQYF.

Here the CDR3 reads CASSLSEGLAGVNTGELFF. The CDR3 DNA reads as TGTGCCAGCAGCTTAAGTGAAGGACTAGCGGGAGTAAACACCGGGGAGCTGTTTTTT. The V and J genes are TRBV5-6 and TRBJ2-2; 13 positions match TRBD2. Losses at the gene ends were 2 bases for V and 2 bases for J; bases not matched to a gene: 9. Germline lookup yields CDR1 SGHDT and CDR2 YYEEEE. The CDR3 totals 19 residues.

The table lists this clonotype with many counts. The chain is built from TRBV29-1 and TRBJ1-2, with 8 bases fitting TRBD1. V lost 6 bases and J lost 3; bases outside the gene matches: 3. Germline loops: CDR1 SQVTM, CDR2 ANQGSEA. The CDR3 sequence is 12 residues long. The CDR3 DNA reads as TGCAGCGTGGACAGGGAACACTATGGCTACACCTTC. Protein: CSVDREHYGYTF. The whole variable domain, filled in from reference TRBV29-1 and TRBJ1-2, reads SAVISQKPSRDICQRGTSLTIQCQVDSQVTMMFWYRQQPGQSLTLIATANQGSEATYESGFVIDKFPISRPNLTFSTLTVSNMSPEDSSIYLCSVDREHYGYTFGSGTRLTVV.

V and J are TRBV12-3 or TRBV12-4 and TRBJ2-3; 9 nucleotides align to TRBD2. The V and J ends lost 8 bases and 6 bases, in that order; junction bases with no gene match: 6. The CDR3 totals 13 residues. Here the CDR3 reads CASGLLAGDTQYF. The CDR3 coding sequence is TGTGCCAGCGGCCTCCTAGCGGGGGATACGCAGTATTTT.